Reported below is one T cell receptor beta chain. Clones were read by immunoSEQ multiplex PCR, and TCRdb kept only the in-frame ones, dropping some. The sample yields about 100,000 clones, more than 65% seen once. The data stem from a study of blood T cell repertoires in COVID-19. Germline values: CDR1 DFQATT, CDR2 SNEGSKA (reference sequence). Trimming at V came to 3 bases and at J to 6 bases, leaving 13 bases not matched to a gene. The CDR3 is 15 residues long. Material for sequencing was peripheral blood. The TCR comes from a man between 65 and 85 years old with active or convalescent COVID-19. The rearrangement links TRBV20-1 to TRBJ1-2; 7 bases agree with TRBD1. CDR3 loop: CSASRSGQTTDGYTF. The CDR3 coding sequence is TGCAGTGCTAGTAGATCGGGACAGACAACGGATGGCTACACCTTC.